This TCR beta chain comes out of a study of B cell selection in AIRE deficiency. Details on this clone: Its cognate antigen is unknown.

Trimming at V came to 6 bases and at J to 5 bases, leaving 5 bases not matched to a gene. The CDR3 length is 13 residues. Germline CDR1 MDHEN, CDR2 SYDVKM. The sorted conventional CD4 T cells were gated as CD4+CD127+. Study-wide points: AIRE-deficient Tconv and Treg repertoires matched healthy donors in TCRBV, CDR3 length, diversity. Of some 4,000 shared Treg TCRbeta sequences, 30% to 40% were healthy-only, more than 7.5% patient-only. Only TCRbeta was sequenced; around 35% of shared healthy Treg sequences appeared in Tconv. CDR3s were shorter in shared Treg sequences, reflecting few non-templated nucleotide insertions.

The method was immunoSEQ multiplex PCR; TCRdb's version includes in-frame clones alone and lacks a portion of them. The sample includes 750 to 950 clones, roughly 80% of them seen just once. The sequence was collected from a human donor with AIRE deficiency. This sequence joins TRBV28 and TRBJ2-7; 9 nucleotides agree with TRBD1. Sequencing was performed on conventional CD4+ T cells sorted from PBMCs. The CDR3 spells CASRGQGGNEQYF. CDR3 sequence (DNA): TGTGCCAGCAGGGGACAGGGTGGAAACGAGCAGTACTTC.